This TCR beta chain was profiled in a study of technical replicates of blood from four donors. Germline CDR1 SGHRS, CDR2 YFSETQ. This CDR3 has 15 amino acids. V shed 0 bases and J 4 bases; nucleotides not matched to a gene: 5. Sequenced by immunoSEQ multiplex PCR; TCRdb stores in-frame clones only, minus some. The data contain 70,000 or so clones, roughly 88% of them singletons. Only a few counts were recorded for this clone. This chain joins TRBV5-1 and TRBJ1-1; 8 bases fit TRBD1. The clonotype originates from a human donor in good health. Some clones in this sample may be carry-over from other donors' samples. The sequencing input was PBMCs. The CDR3, as DNA: TGCGCCAGCAGCTTGGATGGACAGGGATGCACTGAAGCTTTCTTT. It encodes CASSLDGQGCTEAFF.